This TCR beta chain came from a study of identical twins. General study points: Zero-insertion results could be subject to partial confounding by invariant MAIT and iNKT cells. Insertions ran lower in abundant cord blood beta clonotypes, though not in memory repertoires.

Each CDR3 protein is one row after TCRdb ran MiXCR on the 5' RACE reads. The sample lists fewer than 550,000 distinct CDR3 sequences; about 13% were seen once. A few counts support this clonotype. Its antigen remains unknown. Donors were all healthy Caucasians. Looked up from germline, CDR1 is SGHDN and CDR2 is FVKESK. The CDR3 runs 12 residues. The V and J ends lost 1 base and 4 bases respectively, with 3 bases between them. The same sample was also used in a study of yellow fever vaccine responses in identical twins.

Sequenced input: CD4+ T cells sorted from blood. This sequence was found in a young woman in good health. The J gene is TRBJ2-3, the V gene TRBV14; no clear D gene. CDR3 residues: CASSQVPDTQYF. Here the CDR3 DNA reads TGTGCCAGCAGCCAAGTCCCAGATACGCAGTATTTT.